The source of this T cell receptor (beta chain) is a study of cytomegalovirus exposure and HLA in healthy donors. Whole-study findings and limits: Most observed TCR sequences were rare, whereas some public TCRs were detected in many donors. Subsequent analysis showed first-cohort TCR clusters tending to co-occur in around 130 validation repertoires. Among the CMV-associated chains, a few were confirmed in vitro as specific for CMV antigens.

This clone is a singleton in its sample. Its antigen is undetermined. Per the germline V gene, CDR1 is PRHDT and CDR2 is FYEKMQ (reference sequence). The CDR3 has 14 amino acids. The junction had 10 bases not matched to a gene; V was cut back by 5 bases and J by 8 bases. Generated by immunoSEQ multiplex PCR, the TCRdb table keeps only in-frame clones and is missing some. The sample yields about 130,000 clones, approximately 90% seen once. The sample comprised PBMCs. This receptor was identified in a woman under 40 in good health and CMV-seropositive. The V gene is TRBV13, the J gene TRBJ1-2; TRBD1 matches 8 bases. The CDR3 region is CASSNPGQGEGYTF. For the CDR3, the DNA is TGTGCCAGCAGCAATCCAGGACAGGGTGAAGGCTACACCTTC.